The T cell receptor beta chain described here comes from a study of cytomegalovirus exposure and HLA in healthy donors. At the level of the study: Later analysis reported that the 120 or so validation repertoires shared the platform of the roughly 710 first-cohort repertoires.

V was shortened by 2 bases and J by 1 base, with 16 bases between the two germline ends. The CDR3 length is 17 residues. Data came from immunoSEQ multiplex PCR; TCRdb stores just in-frame clones and leaves some out. The sample holds 50,000 to 80,000 clones, 90% to 95% seen once. The study, taken as a whole, reports: The authors enumerated some 170 TCR beta chains as linked to cytomegalovirus. In vitro checks showed that a few CMV-associated chains really do target CMV antigens.

As concerns this clone: The antigen remains unidentified.

Material for sequencing was PBMCs. The genes are TRBV23-1 and TRBJ2-3, with D perhaps TRBD2 (5 bases). TRBV23-1 is known as an ORF, though its function is uncertain. The clonotype originates from a woman aged 18-35 years in good health and CMV-seropositive. The CDR3 DNA follows: TGCGCCAGCAGTCAACTCTACGAGGGATTTGGCACAGATACGCAGTATTTT. Protein: CASSQLYEGFGTDTQYF.